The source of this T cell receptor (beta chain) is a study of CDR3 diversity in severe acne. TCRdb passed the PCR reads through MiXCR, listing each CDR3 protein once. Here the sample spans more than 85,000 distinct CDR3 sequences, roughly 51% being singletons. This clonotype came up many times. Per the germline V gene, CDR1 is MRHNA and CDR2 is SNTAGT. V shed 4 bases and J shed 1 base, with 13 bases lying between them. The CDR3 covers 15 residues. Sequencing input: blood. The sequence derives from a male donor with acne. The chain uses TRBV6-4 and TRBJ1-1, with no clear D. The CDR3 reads CASSAKGDTNTEAFF. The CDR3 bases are TGTGCCAGCAGTGCAAAGGGAGATACGAACACTGAAGCTTTCTTT.